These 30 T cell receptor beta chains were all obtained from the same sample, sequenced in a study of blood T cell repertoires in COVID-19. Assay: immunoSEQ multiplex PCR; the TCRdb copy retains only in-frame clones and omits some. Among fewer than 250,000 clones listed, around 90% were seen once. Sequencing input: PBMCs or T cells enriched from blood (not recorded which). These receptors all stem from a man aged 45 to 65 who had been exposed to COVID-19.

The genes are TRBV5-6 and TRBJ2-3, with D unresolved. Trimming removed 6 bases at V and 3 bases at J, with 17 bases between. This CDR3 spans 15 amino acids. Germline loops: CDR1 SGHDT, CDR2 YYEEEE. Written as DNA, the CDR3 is TGTGCCAGCACCAAAATGGCTAGGAGAACAGATACGCAGTATTTT. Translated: CASTKMARRTDTQYF.

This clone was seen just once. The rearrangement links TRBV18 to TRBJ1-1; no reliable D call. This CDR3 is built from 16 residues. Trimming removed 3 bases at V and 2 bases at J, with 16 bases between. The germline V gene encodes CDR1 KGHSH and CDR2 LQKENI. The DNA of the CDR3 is TGTGCCAGCTCACCCCCGAGGTCCCAGATTAACACTGAAGCTTTCTTT. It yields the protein CASSPPRSQINTEAFF.

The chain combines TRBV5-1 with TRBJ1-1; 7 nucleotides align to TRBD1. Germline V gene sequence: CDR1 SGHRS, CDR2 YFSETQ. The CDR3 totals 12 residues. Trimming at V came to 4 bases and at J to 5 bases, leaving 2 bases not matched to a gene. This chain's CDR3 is CASSRDRTEAFF. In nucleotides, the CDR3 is TGCGCCAGCAGCCGGGACAGAACTGAAGCTTTCTTT.

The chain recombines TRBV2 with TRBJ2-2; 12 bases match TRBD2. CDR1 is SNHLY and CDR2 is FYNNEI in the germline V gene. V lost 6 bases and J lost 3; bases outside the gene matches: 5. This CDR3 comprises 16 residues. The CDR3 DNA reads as TGTGCCAGCAGGAGACTAGCGGGGGCCTACACCGGGGAGCTGTTTTTT. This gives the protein CASRRLAGAYTGELFF.

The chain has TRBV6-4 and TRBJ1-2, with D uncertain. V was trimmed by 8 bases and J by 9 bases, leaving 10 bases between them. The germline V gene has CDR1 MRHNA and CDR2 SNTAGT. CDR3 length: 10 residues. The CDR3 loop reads CASPRGCYTF. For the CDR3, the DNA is TGTGCCAGCCCCAGAGGGTGCTACACCTTC.

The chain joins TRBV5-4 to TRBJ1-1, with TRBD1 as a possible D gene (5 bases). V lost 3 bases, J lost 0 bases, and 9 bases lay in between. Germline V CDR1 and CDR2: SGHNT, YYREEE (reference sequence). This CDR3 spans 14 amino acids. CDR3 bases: TGTGCCAGCAGCTCCGACAGCCTGAACACTGAAGCTTTCTTT. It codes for CASSSDSLNTEAFF.

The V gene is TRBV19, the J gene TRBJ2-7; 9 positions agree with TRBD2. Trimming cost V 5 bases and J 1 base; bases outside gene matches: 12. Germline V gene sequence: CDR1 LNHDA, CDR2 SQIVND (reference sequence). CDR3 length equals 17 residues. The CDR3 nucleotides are TGTGCCAGTAGTCGTTGGGGAAATAGCGGGAGTTCCTACGAGCAGTACTTC. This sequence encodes CASSRWGNSGSSYEQYF.

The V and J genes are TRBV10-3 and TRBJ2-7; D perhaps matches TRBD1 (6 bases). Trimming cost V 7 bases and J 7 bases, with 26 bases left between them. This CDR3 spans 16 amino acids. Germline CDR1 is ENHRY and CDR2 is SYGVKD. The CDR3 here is CAINQVRAGVGGEQYF. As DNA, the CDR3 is TGTGCCATCAATCAAGTACGGGCAGGGGTTGGAGGAGAGCAGTACTTC.

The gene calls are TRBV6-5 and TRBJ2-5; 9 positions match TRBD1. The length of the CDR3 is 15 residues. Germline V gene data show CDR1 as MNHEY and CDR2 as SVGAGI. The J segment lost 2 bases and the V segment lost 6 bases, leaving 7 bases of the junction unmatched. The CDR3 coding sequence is TGTGCCAGCAGCCGAGCGGGACAGGGACAAGAGACCCAGTACTTC. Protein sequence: CASSRAGQGQETQYF.

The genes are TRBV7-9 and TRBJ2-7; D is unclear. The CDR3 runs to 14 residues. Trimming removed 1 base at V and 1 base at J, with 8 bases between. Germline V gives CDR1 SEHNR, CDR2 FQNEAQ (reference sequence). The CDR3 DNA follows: TGTGCCAGCAGCTTAGGGGCCCAATCCTACGAGCAGTACGTC. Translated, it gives CASSLGAQSYEQYV.

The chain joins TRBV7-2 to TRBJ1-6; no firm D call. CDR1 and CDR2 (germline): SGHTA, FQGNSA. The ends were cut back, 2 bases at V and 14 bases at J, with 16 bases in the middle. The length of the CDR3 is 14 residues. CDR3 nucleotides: TGTGCCAGCAGCTTAACGGTTGAGGGAACAACCCTCCACTTT. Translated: CASSLTVEGTTLHF.

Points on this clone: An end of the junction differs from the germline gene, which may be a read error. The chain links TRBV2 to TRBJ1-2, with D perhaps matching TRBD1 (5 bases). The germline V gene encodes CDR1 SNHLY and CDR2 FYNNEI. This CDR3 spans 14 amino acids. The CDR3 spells CASSEVRGSLVYTF. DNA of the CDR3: TGTGCCAGCAGCGAAGTTCGGGGGTCCTTGGTCTACACCTTC. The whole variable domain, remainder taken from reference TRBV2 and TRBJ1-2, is EPEVTQTPSHQVTQMGQEVILRCVPISNHLYFYWYRQILGQKVEFLVSFYNNEISEKSEIFDDQFSVERPDGSNFTLKIRSTKLEDSAMYFCASSEVRGSLVYTFGSGTRLTVV.

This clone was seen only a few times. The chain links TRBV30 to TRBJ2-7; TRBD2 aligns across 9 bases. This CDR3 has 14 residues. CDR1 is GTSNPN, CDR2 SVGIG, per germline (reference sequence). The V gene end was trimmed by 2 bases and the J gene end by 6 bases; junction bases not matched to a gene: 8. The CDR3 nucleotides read TGTGCCTGGAGTATAGCGGGAGTAGTAGGCGAGCAGTACGTC. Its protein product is CAWSIAGVVGEQYV.

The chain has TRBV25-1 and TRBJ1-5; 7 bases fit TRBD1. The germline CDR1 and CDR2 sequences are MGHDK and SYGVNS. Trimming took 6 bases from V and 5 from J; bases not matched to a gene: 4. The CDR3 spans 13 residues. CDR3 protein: CASRGDSYQPQHF. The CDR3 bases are TGTGCCAGCAGAGGGGACAGCTATCAGCCCCAGCATTTT.

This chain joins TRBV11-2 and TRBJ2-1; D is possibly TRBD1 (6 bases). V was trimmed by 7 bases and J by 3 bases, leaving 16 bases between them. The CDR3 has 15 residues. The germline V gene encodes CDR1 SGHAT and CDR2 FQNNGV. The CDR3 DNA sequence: TGTGCCAGCATCTTGGGGGCCCCCGACTACAATGAGCAGTTCTTC. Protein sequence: CASILGAPDYNEQFF.

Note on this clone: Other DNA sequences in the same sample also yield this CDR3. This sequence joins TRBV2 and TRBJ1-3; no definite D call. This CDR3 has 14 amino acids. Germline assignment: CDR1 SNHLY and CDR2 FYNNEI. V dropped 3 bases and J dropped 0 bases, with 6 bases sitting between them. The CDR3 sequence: CASSELSSGNTIYF. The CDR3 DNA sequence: TGTGCCAGCAGTGAGCTCAGCTCTGGAAACACCATATATTTT.

CDR3 sequence: CASPRGRINSPLHF. The CDR3 DNA follows: TGTGCCTCCCCTCGGGGGAGGATTAATTCACCCCTCCACTTT. This rearrangement joins TRBV6-8 to TRBJ1-6; possible D gene TRBD1, 5 bases. Between the trimmed V and J ends, which lost 11 bases and 6 bases, there was a span of 17 bases. The CDR3 consists of 14 residues. Germline CDR1 reads MNHGY; CDR2 reads SAAAGT.

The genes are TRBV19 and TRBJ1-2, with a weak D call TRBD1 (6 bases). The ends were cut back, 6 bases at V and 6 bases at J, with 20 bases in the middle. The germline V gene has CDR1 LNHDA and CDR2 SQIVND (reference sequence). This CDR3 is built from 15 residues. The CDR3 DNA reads TGTGCCAGTAGCCACCCCACTGGGACACCAGATGGCTACACCTTC. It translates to CASSHPTGTPDGYTF.

DNA for the CDR3: TGTGCCAGCAGTGAAGCGGACAGGGGGCAGGAAAAACTGTTTTTT. Its protein product is CASSEADRGQEKLFF. The chain carries TRBV6-1 and TRBJ1-4, with TRBD1 matching over 11 bases. The CDR3 contains 15 residues. Germline assignment: CDR1 MNHNS and CDR2 SASEGT. Trimming took 0 bases from V and 8 from J; bases not matched to a gene: 2.

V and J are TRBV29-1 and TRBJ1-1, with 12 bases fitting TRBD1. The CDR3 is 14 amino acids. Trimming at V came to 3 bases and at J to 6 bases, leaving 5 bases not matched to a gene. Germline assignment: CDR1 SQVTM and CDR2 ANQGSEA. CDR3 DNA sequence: TGCAGCGTTGAGGGACAGGGGGCTTTCGCTGAAGCTTTCTTT. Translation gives CSVEGQGAFAEAFF.

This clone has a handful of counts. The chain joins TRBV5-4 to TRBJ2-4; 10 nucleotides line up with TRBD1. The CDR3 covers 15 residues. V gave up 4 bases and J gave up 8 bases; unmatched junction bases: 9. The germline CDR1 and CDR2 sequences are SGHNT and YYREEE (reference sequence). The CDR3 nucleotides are TGTGCCAGCAGCACCCCGGGACAGGGGAAAGACATTCAGTACTTC. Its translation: CASSTPGQGKDIQYF.

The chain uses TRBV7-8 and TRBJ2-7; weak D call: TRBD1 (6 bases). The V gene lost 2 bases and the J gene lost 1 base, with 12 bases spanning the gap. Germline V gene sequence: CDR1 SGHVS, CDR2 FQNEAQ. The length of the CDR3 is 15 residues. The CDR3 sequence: CASSLRTGISYEQYF. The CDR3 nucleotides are TGTGCCAGCAGCTTAAGAACAGGGATTTCCTACGAGCAGTACTTC.

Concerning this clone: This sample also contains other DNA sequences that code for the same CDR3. CDR3 in amino acids: CATSDWDSYNEQFF. The CDR3 region has the DNA TGTGCCACCAGTGATTGGGACTCTTACAATGAGCAGTTCTTC. V is TRBV24-1 and J is TRBJ2-1, with a weak D call TRBD2 (6 bases). The CDR3 length is 14 residues. Germline V gene lookup returns CDR1 KGHDR and CDR2 SFDVKD. Trimming pared 2 bases from V and 4 bases from J, leaving 8 bases between.

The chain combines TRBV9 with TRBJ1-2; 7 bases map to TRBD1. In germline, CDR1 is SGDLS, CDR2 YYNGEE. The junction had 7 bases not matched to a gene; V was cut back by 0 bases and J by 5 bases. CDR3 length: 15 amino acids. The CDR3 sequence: CASSVVAGGQYGYTF. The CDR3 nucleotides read TGTGCCAGCAGCGTAGTGGCAGGGGGACAATATGGCTACACCTTC.

The CDR3 DNA reads TGTGCCAGCAGTGTCGACAGCAACTCCTACGAGCAGTACTTC. This encodes CASSVDSNSYEQYF. The chain couples TRBV2 to TRBJ2-7; tentative D call: TRBD1 (5 bases). V was trimmed by 4 bases and J by 0 bases, leaving 10 bases between them. This CDR3 has 14 amino acids. Germline assignment: CDR1 SNHLY and CDR2 FYNNEI.

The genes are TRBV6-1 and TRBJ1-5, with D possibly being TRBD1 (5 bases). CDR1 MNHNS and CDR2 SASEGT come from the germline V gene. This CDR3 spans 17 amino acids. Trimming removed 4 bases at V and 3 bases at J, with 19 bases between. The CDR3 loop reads CASSALRGEVSNQPQHF. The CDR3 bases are TGTGCCAGCAGTGCCCTGAGAGGGGAGGTGTCCAATCAGCCCCAGCATTTT.

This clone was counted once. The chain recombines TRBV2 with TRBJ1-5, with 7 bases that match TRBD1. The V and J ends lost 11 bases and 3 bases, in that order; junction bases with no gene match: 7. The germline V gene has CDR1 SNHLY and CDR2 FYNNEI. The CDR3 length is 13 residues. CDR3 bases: TGTGCCTCCCAGGGGGATACCAATCAGCCCCAGCATTTT. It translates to CASQGDTNQPQHF.

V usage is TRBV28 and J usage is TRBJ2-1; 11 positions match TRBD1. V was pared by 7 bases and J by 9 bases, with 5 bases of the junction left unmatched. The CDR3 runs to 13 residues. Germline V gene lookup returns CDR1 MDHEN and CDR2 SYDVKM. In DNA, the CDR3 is TGTGCCAGCACCGGACAGGGGGCCGGTGAGCAGTTCTTC. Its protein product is CASTGQGAGEQFF.

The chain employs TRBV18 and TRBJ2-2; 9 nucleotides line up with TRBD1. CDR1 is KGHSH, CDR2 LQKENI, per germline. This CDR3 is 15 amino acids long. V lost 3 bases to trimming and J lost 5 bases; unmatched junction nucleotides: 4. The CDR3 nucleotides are TGTGCCAGCTCACCCGGACAGGGGAGGACCGGGGAGCTGTTTTTT. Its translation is CASSPGQGRTGELFF.

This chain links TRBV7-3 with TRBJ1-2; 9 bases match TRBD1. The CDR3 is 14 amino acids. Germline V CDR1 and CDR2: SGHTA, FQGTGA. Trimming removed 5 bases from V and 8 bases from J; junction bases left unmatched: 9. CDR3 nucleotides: TGTGCCAGCAGCCCCACAGGGACAGGGAAGGGCTACACCTTC. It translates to CASSPTGTGKGYTF.